This T cell receptor (beta chain) is from a study of blood T cell repertoires in COVID-19. Study at large: Samples of COVID-19 (acute and convalescent) were obtained from the United States, Italy and Spain. Sample material is recorded as cDNA or gDNA derived from T cells, B-cell-depleted T cells, or PBMCs.

Source study methods: Estimates of nucleated cell counts were drawn from the amplification of reference gene primers. Profiled with immunoSEQ multiplex PCR; TCRdb holds only in-frame clones, not every one. Clonal size and the V and J genes are those of that table, whereas D and trimming came from the DNA. The table has 200,000 or so clones, around 85% seen once. The germline V gene has CDR1 SGHVS and CDR2 FQNEAQ. The CDR3 sequence is 14 residues long. Trimming removed 7 bases at V and 4 bases at J, with 16 bases between. The sample comprised peripheral blood. This rearrangement joins TRBV7-8 to TRBJ2-5; tentatively, D is TRBD2 (7 bases). The receptor comes from a man between 60 and 75 years old with acute or convalescent COVID-19. The CDR3 loop reads CASNWGGRAETQYF. Written as DNA, the CDR3 is TGTGCCAGCAATTGGGGGGGCAGGGCAGAGACCCAGTACTTC.